The rows below give T cell receptor beta chains drawn from one sample of a study of clonality assessment in lymphoblastic leukemia. TCRdb called the PCR reads again in MiXCR, with one record for every CDR3 protein. The sample holds some 270 distinct CDR3 sequences, less than 30% seen once. The receptor source for this set is a human donor with acute lymphoblastic leukemia. Each CDR3 is given with its conserved first and last residue. A D gene is named only where the DNA matches it firmly. The listing skips clone size in some rows; elsewhere it reads once, few, many or a size class.

d_call j_call clone_size v_call cdr3_aa cdr3_nt
TRBD2 TRBJ2-1 large TRBV30 CAWSVRPSGSLSSYNEQFF TGTGCCTGGAGTGTACGTCCTAGCGGGAGCTTGAGCTCCTACAATGAGCAGTTCTTC
TRBD2 TRBJ2-3 few TRBV4-2 CASTQDGAGGRNVADTQYF TGTGCCAGCACCCAAGACGGGGCGGGAGGCCGAAACGTTGCAGATACGCAGTATTTT
TRBD2 TRBJ2-3 NA TRBV5-6 CASSLATSGSTGTQYF TGTGCCAGCAGCTTGGCCACTAGCGGGAGCACAGGTACGCAGTATTTT
NA TRBJ2-1 large TRBV15 CATSRDHRGNEQFF TGTGCCACCAGCAGAGATCATCGGGGAAATGAGCAGTTCTTC
TRBD2 TRBJ2-3 large TRBV7-3 CASSLTGSSGRINTQYF TGTGCCAGCAGCTTAACTGGGTCTAGCGGGAGGATTAATACGCAGTATTTT
TRBD2 TRBJ2-1 large TRBV4-1 CASSGTSGNNEQFF TGCGCCAGCAGCGGGACTAGCGGAAACAATGAGCAGTTCTTC
NA TRBJ2-3 NA TRBV7-2 CASSHNIRSDTQYF TGTGCCAGCAGCCATAACATCCGCTCGGATACGCAGTATTTT
NA TRBJ1-1 NA TRBV5-4 CASSLVWGGDTEAFF TGTGCCAGCAGCTTGGTGTGGGGTGGGGACACTGAAGCTTTCTTT
NA TRBJ1-1 large TRBV30 CAWSRQVNTEAFF TGTGCCTGGAGTAGACAGGTGAACACTGAAGCTTTCTTT
TRBD2 TRBJ2-5 hyperexpanded TRBV7-2 CASSELAGVVETQYF TGTGCCAGCAGCGAACTAGCGGGAGTGGTGGAGACCCAGTACTTC
NA TRBJ1-2 few TRBV21-1 CASSPGGAGYTF TGTGCCAGCAGTCCCGGGGGGGCTGGCTACACCTTC
NA TRBJ1-5 NA TRBV2 CASMVGVSNQPQHF TGTGCCAGCATGGTCGGGGTTAGCAATCAGCCCCAGCATTTT
TRBD1 TRBJ1-2 NA TRBV27 CASRLGTGNYGYTF TGTGCCAGCAGGTTAGGGACAGGGAACTATGGCTACACCTTC
NA TRBJ2-5 NA TRBV5-4 CASSLASAGTQYF TGTGCCAGCAGCTTGGCTAGCGCGGGGACCCAGTACTTC
NA TRBJ2-7 NA TRBV5-4 CASSLLFYEQYF TGTGCCAGCAGCTTGTTGTTCTACGAGCAGTACTTC
NA TRBJ1-1 few TRBV12-3/TRBV12-4 CASSLKESDTEAFF TGTGCCAGCAGTTTAAAGGAGTCGGACACTGAAGCTTTCTTT
NA TRBJ2-7 NA TRBV12-3/TRBV12-4 CASSLNGRNYEQYF TGTGCCAGCAGTTTAAACGGCCGAAACTACGAGCAGTACTTC